This T cell receptor beta chain was sequenced for a study of graft-versus-host responses after intestinal transplantation. Study context: Recipients obtained multivisceral, liver-intestinal, or isolated intestinal transplants. Every one of the recipients received anti-thymocyte globulin induction and afterwards took tacrolimus and steroids for approximately three years.

The germline V gene has CDR1 SNHLY and CDR2 FYNNEI. The CDR3 is 14 residues long. Trimming pared 10 bases from V and 4 bases from J, leaving 20 bases between. Using immunoSEQ multiplex PCR, the repertoire was profiled, and TCRdb retains in-frame clones only, with some absent. The data hold almost 8,500 clones, with approximately 93% observed a single time. The J gene is TRBJ2-7, the V gene TRBV2, with D possibly TRBD2 on 5 matching bases. Sample: PBMCs, taken 11 days after intestinal transplantation. The receptor was isolated from a human patient who received an intestinal transplant, so some T cells may come from the graft donor. CDR3 residues: CATHRDSQRYEQYV. The CDR3 DNA follows: TGTGCCACGCACCGGGATTCCCAGCGGTACGAGCAGTACGTC.